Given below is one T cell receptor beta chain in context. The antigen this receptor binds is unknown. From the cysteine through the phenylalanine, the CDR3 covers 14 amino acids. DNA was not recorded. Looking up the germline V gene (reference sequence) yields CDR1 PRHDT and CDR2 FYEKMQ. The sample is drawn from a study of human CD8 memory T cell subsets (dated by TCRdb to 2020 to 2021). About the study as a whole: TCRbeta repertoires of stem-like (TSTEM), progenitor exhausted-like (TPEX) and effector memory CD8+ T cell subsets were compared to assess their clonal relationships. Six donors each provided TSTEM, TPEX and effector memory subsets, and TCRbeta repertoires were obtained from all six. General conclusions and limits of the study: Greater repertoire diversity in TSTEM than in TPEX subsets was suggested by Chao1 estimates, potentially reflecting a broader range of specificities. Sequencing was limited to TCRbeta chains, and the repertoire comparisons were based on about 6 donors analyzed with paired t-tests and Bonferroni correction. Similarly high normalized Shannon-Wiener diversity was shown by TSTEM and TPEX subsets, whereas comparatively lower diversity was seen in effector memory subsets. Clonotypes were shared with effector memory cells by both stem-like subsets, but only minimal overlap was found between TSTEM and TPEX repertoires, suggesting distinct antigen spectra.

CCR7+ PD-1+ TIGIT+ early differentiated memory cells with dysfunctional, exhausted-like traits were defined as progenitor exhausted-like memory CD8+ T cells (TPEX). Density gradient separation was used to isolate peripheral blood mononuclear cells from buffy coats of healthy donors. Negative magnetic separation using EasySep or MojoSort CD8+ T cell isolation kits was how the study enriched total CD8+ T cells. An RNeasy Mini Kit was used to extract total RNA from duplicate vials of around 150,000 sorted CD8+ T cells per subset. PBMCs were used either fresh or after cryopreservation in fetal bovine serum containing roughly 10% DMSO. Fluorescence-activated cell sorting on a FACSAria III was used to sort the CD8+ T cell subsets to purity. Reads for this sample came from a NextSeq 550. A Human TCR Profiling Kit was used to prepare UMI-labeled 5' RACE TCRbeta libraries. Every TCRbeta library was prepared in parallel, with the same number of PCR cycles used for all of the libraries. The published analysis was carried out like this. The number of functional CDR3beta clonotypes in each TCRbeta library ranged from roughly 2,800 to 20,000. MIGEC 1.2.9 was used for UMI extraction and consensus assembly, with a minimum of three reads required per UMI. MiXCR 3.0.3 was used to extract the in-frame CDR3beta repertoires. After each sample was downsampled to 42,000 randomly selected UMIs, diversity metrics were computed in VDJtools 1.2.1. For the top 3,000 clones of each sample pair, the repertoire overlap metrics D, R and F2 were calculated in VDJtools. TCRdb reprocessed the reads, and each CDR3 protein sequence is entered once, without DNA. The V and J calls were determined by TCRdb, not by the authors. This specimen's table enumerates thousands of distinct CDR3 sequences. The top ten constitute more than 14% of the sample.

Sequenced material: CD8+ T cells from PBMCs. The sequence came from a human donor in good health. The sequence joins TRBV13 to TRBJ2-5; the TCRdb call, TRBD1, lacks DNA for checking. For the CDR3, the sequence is CASSLGQGEETQYF.